This TCR beta chain was profiled in a study of shared clonotypes between healthy human individuals. For the study at large: Per donor, CD8 memory used one plate, CD8 naive used two, CD4 memory used three and CD4 naive used three.

On this clone: Its antigen is currently unknown.

V shed 5 bases and J 7 bases; nucleotides not matched to a gene: 9. The length of the CDR3 is 14 residues. The V gene's germline CDR1 is MNHEY and CDR2 SMNVEV (reference sequence). Study-wide results and limits: There were few donors, and this limited the genetic and exposure-history diversity represented. Non-shared clonotypes had lower generation probabilities than those shared by all four donors. Sharing across a handful of donors was seen in roughly 5% of naive CD4 clonotypes.

The table came from immunoSEQ multiplex PCR; TCRdb's copy has only in-frame clones and leaves some out. The sample lists about 640,000 clones, about three quarters occurring once. The sample taken for sequencing was memory CD4+ T cells sorted from blood. The subset was: CD45RA-negative fraction. This TCR was recovered from a woman in her twenties or thirties in good health. This chain joins TRBV27 and TRBJ1-2; the match to TRBD1 covers 8 bases. This CDR3 reads CASSTDRERGGYTF. CDR3 coding DNA: TGTGCCAGCAGTACGGACAGGGAAAGGGGTGGCTACACCTTC.